A single sample is the source of the 8 T cell receptor beta chains below, sequenced in a study of patients and donors after allogeneic stem cell transplantation. TCRdb passed the RT-PCR reads through MiXCR, listing each CDR3 protein once. The repertoire holds roughly 230,000 distinct CDR3 sequences, roughly 14% seen once, with approximately 10% in the top ten. Material for sequencing was blood, either unsorted or a sorted T cell fraction (not recorded which). Receptors originate from a human donor who was either an allogeneic HSCT recipient or a stem cell or donor lymphocyte infusion donor (not recorded which). It is not recorded whose cells these are; they may come from a transplant donor.

This chain uses TRBV7-2 with TRBJ2-5; D not resolved. The CDR3 has 14 amino acids. V was cut by 8 bases and J by 5 bases, with 18 bases left in between. Germline-derived CDR1 and CDR2 are SGHTA and FQGNSA. The CDR3 DNA sequence: TGTGCCAGCGGCATGCGGCAGTCCGGGGAGACCCAGTACTTC. It codes for CASGMRQSGETQYF.

In its sample, this clonotype was seen many times. This chain connects TRBV19 to TRBJ2-7, with a weak D call TRBD2 (6 bases). Trimming shortened V by 7 bases and J by 0 bases, and 13 bases separated the two germline ends. The CDR3 has 14 residues. Germline V lookup: CDR1 LNHDA, CDR2 SQIVND (reference sequence). Here the CDR3 reads CASNRRDRSYEQYF. In DNA form, the CDR3 reads TGTGCCAGTAACAGGAGGGACCGCTCCTACGAGCAGTACTTC. The full variable domain, in which reference TRBV19 and TRBJ2-7 provide the parts outside the CDR3, is DGGITQSPKYLFRKEGQNVTLSCEQNLNHDAMYWYRQDPGQGLRLIYYSQIVNDFQKGDIAEGYSVSREKKESFPLTVTSAQKNPTAFYLCASNRRDRSYEQYFGPGTRLTVT.

V usage is TRBV30 and J usage is TRBJ2-7; D gene unclear. This CDR3 has 10 residues. The ends were cut back, 4 bases at V and 3 bases at J, with 4 bases in the middle. CDR1 is GTSNPN and CDR2 is SVGIG in the germline V gene (reference sequence). The CDR3 sequence: CAWKDYEQYF. The CDR3 bases are TGTGCCTGGAAGGACTACGAGCAGTACTTC.

The sample holds a few counts of this clonotype. The chain recombines TRBV23-1 with TRBJ1-1, with D possibly being TRBD1 (5 bases). TRBV23-1 is known as an ORF, though its function is uncertain. The length of the CDR3 is 10 residues. Trimming pared 11 bases from V and 10 bases from J, leaving 14 bases between. The CDR3 reads CADPSTAAFF. CDR3 bases: TGCGCCGACCCATCGACAGCAGCTTTCTTT.

This clonotype was seen only a few times. This rearrangement joins TRBV12-3 or TRBV12-4 to TRBJ2-5; 13 nucleotides agree with TRBD2. The trim removed 5 bases at V and 5 bases at J, leaving 5 bases unmatched. This CDR3 spans 15 amino acids. The CDR3 nucleotides are TGTGCCAGCAGTAGGACTAGCGGGAGTGGGGAGACCCAGTACTTC. This codes for CASSRTSGSGETQYF.

This chain connects TRBV15 to TRBJ2-7, with 7 bases that match TRBD1. Germline lookup yields CDR1 LNHNV and CDR2 YYDKDF (reference sequence). The V gene end was trimmed by 5 bases and the J gene end by 5 bases; junction bases not matched to a gene: 12. This CDR3 region has 15 residues. The CDR3, as DNA: TGTGCCACCAGCTCATTTAACAGGGGTGGGAACGAGCAGTACTTC. Translating it yields CATSSFNRGGNEQYF.

The chain combines TRBV7-9 with TRBJ2-5; TRBD2 aligns across 10 bases. CDR3 length equals 14 residues. V lost 2 bases to trimming and J lost 4 bases; unmatched junction nucleotides: 1. CDR1 and CDR2 (germline): SEHNR, FQNEAQ (reference sequence). The CDR3 DNA sequence: TGTGCCAGCAGCTTATCTAGCGGGAGAGAGACCCAGTACTTC. Translation gives CASSLSSGRETQYF.

CDR3 sequence reads: CSASGGVQPQHF. Here the CDR3 DNA reads TGCAGTGCTAGTGGGGGGGTTCAGCCCCAGCATTTT. The chain employs TRBV20-1 and TRBJ1-5; D might be TRBD1 (5 bases). V lost 3 bases and J 6 bases, leaving 9 bases between the germline ends. In germline, CDR1 is DFQATT, CDR2 SNEGSKA (reference sequence). This CDR3 has 12 residues.